This T cell receptor beta chain was recorded in a study of T and B cells in COVID-19 patients. Study-wide context: Blood was sampled from COVID-19 patients who were either actively infected or recovered. The recovered patients had mostly mild to moderate COVID-19 with outpatient management. Regarding the study as a whole: Blood from mildly ill patients while symptomatic, and early samples from severe cases, were scarce.

Each TRB amplification used roughly 220-550 ng of genomic DNA from blood. Multiplex PCR with BIOMED2 TRB-A/B primer pools amplified TRB rearrangements. TCRdb itself ran the multiplex PCR reads through MiXCR, one entry per CDR3 protein. Found here are 15,000 to 20,000 distinct CDR3 sequences, around 35% of them singletons; the top ten hold approximately 15%. Trimming shortened V by 3 bases and J by 0 bases, and 21 bases separated the two germline ends. Germline CDR1 reads DFQATT; CDR2 reads SNEGSKA (reference sequence). The CDR3 has 17 amino acids. Note on this clonotype: Its antigen remains unknown.

This chain joins TRBV20-1 and TRBJ2-7, with D perhaps TRBD2 (5 bases). The origin of this receptor is a human donor with active COVID-19. The sequenced material came from blood. The CDR3 DNA follows: TGCAGTGCTAGGGCTGTTAGCCCGGGGTCACCCTCCTACGAGCAGTACTTC. Encoded protein: CSARAVSPGSPSYEQYF.